This T cell receptor beta chain was retrieved from a study of a mutant IDH1 vaccine in newly diagnosed glioma. Overall study context: The study started vaccination 4-6 weeks after radiotherapy alone, or with temozolomide cycles. It was at week 35 that visit V12 occurred, and at week 47 that visit V13 did.

Concerning this clone itself: What it binds is not known.

Time point described: week 47, end of study. Vaccination comprised doses that each held 300 ug of mutant IDH1 20-mer peptide, plus topical imiquimod. Donor tumors were new WHO grade 3 or 4 IDH1-mutant, ATRX-lost astrocytomas. Measured with immunoSEQ multiplex PCR; TCRdb has only the in-frame clones, and not every one. The sample records approximately 60,000 clones, roughly 87% being singletons. CDR3 size: 13 residues. CDR1 is SGHNT and CDR2 is YYREEE in the germline V gene (reference sequence). V lost 1 base to trimming and J lost 6 bases; unmatched junction nucleotides: 2. The rearrangement joins TRBV5-4 to TRBJ2-7; 9 positions agree with TRBD1. Sample: PBMCs, taken from a glioma patient whose treatment included an IDH1 peptide vaccine. The TCR was taken from a woman aged 45-65 years with glioma. In DNA form, the CDR3 reads TGTGCCAGCAGCTTGCGGACAGGGGTCGAGCAGTACTTC. Its protein is CASSLRTGVEQYF.